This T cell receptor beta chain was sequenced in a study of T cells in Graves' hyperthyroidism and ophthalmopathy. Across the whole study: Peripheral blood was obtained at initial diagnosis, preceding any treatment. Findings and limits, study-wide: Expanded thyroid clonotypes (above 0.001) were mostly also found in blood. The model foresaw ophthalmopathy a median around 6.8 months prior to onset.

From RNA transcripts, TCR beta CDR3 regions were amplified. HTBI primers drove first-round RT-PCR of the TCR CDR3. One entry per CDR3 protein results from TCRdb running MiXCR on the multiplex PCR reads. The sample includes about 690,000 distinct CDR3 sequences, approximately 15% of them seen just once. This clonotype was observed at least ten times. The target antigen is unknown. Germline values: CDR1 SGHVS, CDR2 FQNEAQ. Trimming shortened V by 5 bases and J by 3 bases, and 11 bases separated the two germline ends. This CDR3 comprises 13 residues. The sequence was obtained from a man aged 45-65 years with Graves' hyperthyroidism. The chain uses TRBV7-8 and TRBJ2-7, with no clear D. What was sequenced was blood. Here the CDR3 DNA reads TGTGCCAGCAGCCAAACGGATGTCTACGAGCAGTACTTC. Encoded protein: CASSQTDVYEQYF.